A single sample is the source of the 3 T cell receptor beta chains below, sequenced in a study of Ad26.COV2.S vaccination and SARS-CoV-2 variants. Produced via immunoSEQ multiplex PCR; TCRdb's table is partial and in-frame only. Here the sample spans around 300,000 clones, roughly 90% being singletons. The treatment was: 19 received Ad26.COV2.S at low or high dose, single or two shots; several received placebo; per-sample allocation not given. Each sample was drawn 63 days after the first injection (of vaccine or placebo). Sequencing used peripheral blood, obtained in a trial of Ad26.COV2.S vaccine versus placebo. The receptors were sampled from a person aged 18 to 59 who received the Ad26.COV2.S COVID-19 vaccine or a placebo.

The V call is TRBV15, the J call TRBJ2-3, with D possibly being TRBD1 (5 bases). The germline CDR1 and CDR2 sequences are LNHNV and YYDKDF (reference sequence). The ends were cut back, 8 bases at V and 0 bases at J, with 15 bases in the middle. CDR3 length: 15 amino acids. The chain's CDR3 is CATGPLTASTDTQYF. DNA for the CDR3: TGTGCCACCGGCCCCCTGACAGCTAGCACAGATACGCAGTATTTT.

The chain carries TRBV4-1 and TRBJ1-6, with TRBD1 matching over 9 bases. Germline values: CDR1 MGHRA, CDR2 YSYEKL. V trimming: 5 bases; J trimming: 10 bases; junction bases outside the gene matches: 6. CDR3 size: 14 residues. CDR3 nucleotides: TGCGCCAGCAGCGTACAGGGGGCAGAATCACCCCTCCACTTT. The encoded protein is CASSVQGAESPLHF.

This clone appeared once. The genes are TRBV2 and TRBJ1-4, with D perhaps TRBD1 (5 bases). Germline-derived CDR1 and CDR2 are SNHLY and FYNNEI. The CDR3 loop spans 14 amino acids. V lost 6 bases and J 7 bases, leaving 15 bases between the germline ends. CDR3 sequence reads: CASSGTGGSEKLFF. CDR3 nucleotides: TGTGCCAGCAGCGGGACCGGGGGGAGTGAAAAACTGTTTTTT.